This TCR beta chain was found in a study of cytomegalovirus exposure and HLA in healthy donors (dated by TCRdb to 2015 to 2018). In the study overall: According to an earlier analysis of several hundred of the donors, about 179 million T cells yielded roughly 110 million unique TCR beta sequences and 250 to 350 Gb of sequence data. An early release covering 500 to 750 HLA-typed donors comprised approximately 290 gigabases of sequencing data and 65 million to 100 million unique TCR sequences. In the later analysis, no new phenotypic data were used to find candidate immune exposures; instead, reliance was placed on TCR beta sequences and their occurrence across donors. Every discovery cohort repertoire had been produced on one sequencing platform. High-throughput TCR immunosequencing, statistical association of individual TCRs with disease status, and machine learning were combined to predict cytomegalovirus infection status. Typing coverage varied by locus: about 620-630 donors for A, B, C, DRB1 and DQB1; roughly 520 for DQA1; approximately 610 for DPA1; around 450 for DPB1. Both class I and class II loci were covered by HLA typing, at four-digit resolution. Among 300 to 500 genotyped donors of the cohort, an average of approximately 220,000 unique TCR beta nucleotide sequences was sequenced per donor, of which 15% to 20% were non-productive. Among the approximately 430 genotyped donors, 75% to 90% belonged to the genetic ancestry cluster associated with self-reported Caucasian donors. A later analysis re-analyzed previously published TCR beta repertoires from several hundred donors and added high-resolution HLA genotyping to study TCR occurrence patterns. Donor age, sex, ethnicity and CMV serostatus were compiled together with the repertoire data. The aim of the study was to test whether cataloging public T cell receptors could identify signatures of past pathogen exposure. In a later genetic analysis, genome-wide SNP genotypes for about 65% of the 666 donors were used, and that subset was treated as a discovery cohort. About five DR-DQ haplotypes were handled as single units for association and clustering, since linkage in the cohort was strong. In an earlier analysis of 550 to 700 of the donors, high-throughput TCR beta sequencing was used to judge whether each TCR beta V gene segment behaved as functional or pseudogenic. In addition to the first cohort of about 650 subjects, a separate validation cohort of 120 different subjects was used. The study used immunosequencing to profile the T cell repertoires of approximately 690 subjects and linked those repertoires to cytomegalovirus serostatus.

Study-level results and caveats: A later genetic analysis reported fewer N-insertions in productive TCRs among donors in an Asian-associated ancestry cluster than the roughly 620-donor mean. In a later analysis, 15,000 to 20,000 TCR beta sequences were associated with specific HLA alleles at a false discovery rate of 0.05. Linkage disequilibrium might explain the correlated functional status among segregating V segments, but an unknown experimental factor could not be excluded. Seventeen rarely observed V segments, including chromosome 9 orphons, were excluded from the earlier analysis of a few hundred of the donors because counts were too low. A later analysis found that TCR association rates varied across HLA loci, with DRB1 alleles showing the most associated TCRs and HLA-C alleles the fewest. A further reported finding was that TCR beta sequences accurately predicted the HLA-A and HLA-B alleles for most subjects in the first cohort. In a later analysis, several top co-occurrence clusters were reported to appear linked to parvovirus B19, influenza, CMV and Epstein-Barr virus. An earlier analysis of approximately 570 of the donors showed that most TCR beta V segments appeared in productive rearrangements either about 87% or about 30% of the time, which broadly matched IMGT annotations. Most CMV-associated TCR beta chains appeared to be HLA-restricted in a later analysis, and the HLA associations seemed to be driven largely by CMV exposure. In this cohort, only TCR beta chains were sequenced, and detectable features were limited by the absence of alpha or paired-chain data. The only immune exposure information available for the cohort was CMV serostatus. In a later analysis, HLA-associated TCR beta chains showed more clonal expansion and lower generation probabilities than non-associated chains that were equally common. Because some donors lacked HLA typing at each locus, the association tests relied only on the typed subset. When HLA alleles, especially DR and DQ, strongly co-occurred, TCR associations were difficult to assign to individual alleles. Across donors, most TCR sequences were observed very rarely, whereas some public TCRs were present in many individuals. In the study, around 150 TCR beta chains were listed as associated with cytomegalovirus. A group of highly shared sequence variants was considered likely to be a technical artifact of the sequencing pipeline. It was suggested by the authors that the approach could potentially be generalized to other disease states and immunological phenotypes. In a later genetic analysis, a missense DCLRE1C variant was associated with V-gene and J-gene trimming of TCR beta chains, and the association was replicated in an independent cohort. A few of the identified cytomegalovirus-associated TCR beta chains were confirmed in vitro to be specific for cytomegalovirus antigens. Presence/absence analyses assumed roughly uniform sequencing depth across donors, an assumption that may not hold. In both the original and validation cohorts, the classifier was reported to diagnose cytomegalovirus status with high specificity and sensitivity.

Points on this clone: The clone's antigen remains unknown. Per-base qualities were not stored, and no clone one base away is much larger.

The cohort comprised several hundred healthy bone marrow donors. Cohort members were all nominally healthy when sampled, although unrecorded immune exposures were likely present. The donor tested CMV seronegative and was one of the 352 seronegative cohort members. A peripheral blood sample was collected from each donor, and TCR beta sequencing was performed on peripheral blood mononuclear cells. The Qiagen DNeasy Blood Extraction Kit was used to extract genomic DNA from the blood cell samples. The receptor library was made with the immunoSEQ multiplex PCR assay. For the multiplex PCR, a mixture combining 60 forward primers for TCR Vbeta segments and 13 reverse primers for TCR Jbeta segments was used. The CDR3 region of rearranged TCR beta genes was amplified from genomic DNA by a multiplex PCR assay. Amplified TCR beta libraries were sequenced as 87-base-pair reads on the Illumina HiSeq System. The published analysis was carried out like this. In a later analysis, some 80 million unique TCR beta chains were counted across the approximately 670 repertoires, and approximately 9.9 million of these chains were shared by at least two donors. Raw reads were error-corrected and collapsed into unique sequences by a nearest-neighbor algorithm in which closely related sequences were merged to remove PCR and sequencing errors. CDR3 sequences were aligned to IMGT reference sequences to assign V, D and J gene segments. For a sequence to be retained, a match of at least six nucleotides to both a V gene segment and a J gene segment was required. A rearrangement was called productive if the CDR3 had no stop codons and remained in frame with V and J, and every other rearrangement was called non-productive. Following IMGT convention, CDR3 was defined as the stretch from the second conserved V-encoded cysteine to the conserved J-encoded phenylalanine. In an earlier analysis of 500 to 650 of the donors, sequences lacking an unambiguous match to a single V gene segment were excluded. In an earlier analysis of almost 600 of the donors, a V segment was called functional when productive rearrangements were above 56.7%, and segregating when the standard deviation between donors exceeded 5%. To diagnose cytomegalovirus status from the catalog of TCR beta chain sequences, a statistical classification framework was built. V and J gene assignment, in a later analysis, came from comparing TCR nucleotide sequences with IMGT/GENE-DB human TR gene sequences. In a later analysis, CDR3 sequences and most-parsimonious VDJ recombination scenarios were assigned using the TCRdist pipeline. In a later analysis, each TCR beta chain was defined by its CDR3 amino acid sequence together with its V-gene family, and reads lacking a unique V-gene family were excluded. A later analysis removed roughly 590 highly shared, low-generation-probability nucleotide sequences to deal with suspected cross-contamination and a sequencing artifact. A later analysis calculated a clonal expansion index for each public chain from normalized within-repertoire ranks of inferred template counts. Generation probabilities in a later analysis came from a VDJ recombination model fitted to out-of-frame rearrangements, and those results were checked against IGoR. In a later analysis, hypergeometric tests were used to score TCR-TCR, TCR-HLA and TCR-CMV co-occurrence, with a repertoire-size bias correction applied to TCR pairs. In a later analysis, false discovery rates were estimated by permuting HLA or CMV assignments 20 times. A later analysis grouped co-occurring TCRs with DBSCAN, adding TCRdist sequence similarity when clustering within HLA-allele-positive subsets. For co-occurrence clustering, repertoires with fewer than 30,000 or more than 120,000 public chains were excluded, along with about five repertoires with anomalous nucleotide sharing. As stored in TCRdb, this immuneACCESS dataset retains in-frame rearrangements with V and J assigned. A fraction of the clones does not appear; measured against another copy, unresolved V genes explain less than half of the discrepancy, and the remainder lacks a known reason. That table supplies the V and J calls and clone size; D and trimming were determined from the DNA. Here the sample has under 90,000 clones; roughly 74% occur a single time. The ten largest clones take up 2% to 2.5% of the sample.

Sequencing input: PBMCs. The receptor was derived from a man aged 40-55 years in good health and CMV-seronegative.

The DNA reads as follows: TGTGCCAGCAGCCCACAGGGTAACAATCAGCCCCAGCATTTT. Translated, this gives CASSPQGNNQPQHF. Recombination linked TRBV7-9 to TRBJ1-5; a weak D assignment points to TRBD1 (6 bases agree). CDR1 and CDR2, looked up from the germline V gene (reference sequence), are SEHNR and FQNEAQ. From the cysteine through the phenylalanine, the CDR3 covers 14 amino acids. Kept here is only the CDR3 DNA, which spans 42 bases and is read in frame from base 1. The germline ends are 11 bases apart after V is trimmed by 5 bases and J by 3 bases.